These T cell receptor beta chains were read from a single sample in a study of cytomegalovirus exposure and HLA in healthy donors. This table comes from immunoSEQ multiplex PCR, and its TCRdb copy is limited to in-frame clones, with some not included. Among some 170,000 clones listed, approximately 85% were seen once. The sample taken for sequencing was PBMCs. The receptors stem from a girl between 2 and 10 years old in good health and CMV-seropositive. CDR3s include the opening cysteine and the closing phenylalanine or tryptophan. The size of a clone is reported for some rows only, either as once, few or many, or as a class for expanded clones.

TRBJ2-7 - TRBV27 CASTYRVTYEQYF
TRBJ2-7 - TRBV6-1 CASSLGGTGSYEQYF
TRBJ2-1 once TRBV5-3 CARSPSGGNNEQFF
TRBJ1-5 - TRBV21-1 CASIGQGGNQPQHF
TRBJ1-3 - TRBV2 CASVDFRDTIYF
TRBJ1-3 - TRBV29-1 CSVEPHQERGDSGNTIYF
TRBJ2-7 - TRBV29-1 CSVQGGPYEQYF
TRBJ2-7 - TRBV5-1 CASSQPGQGTYEQYF
TRBJ2-3 once TRBV5-1 CASSLAEVGDTQYF
TRBJ2-1 - TRBV27 CASSLYSGSHEQFF
TRBJ1-1 - TRBV15 CATSTQNTEAFF
TRBJ2-6 - TRBV4-2 CASSLETGTSGANVLTF
TRBJ2-5 - TRBV28 CASSPLGLARETQYF
TRBJ2-6 - TRBV7-3 CASSFQGDGANVLTF
TRBJ2-6 - TRBV27 CASSLLGYGANVLTF
TRBJ2-7 - TRBV14 CASSPRTGVYEQYF
TRBJ2-5 - TRBV2 CASSGLTGFQETQYF
TRBJ1-1 - TRBV28 CASSLGDRVLWGTEAFF
TRBJ2-4 - TRBV6-5 CASSYGAGGGNIQYF
TRBJ2-3 - TRBV11-2 CASSLGGVATDTQYF
- - TRBV29-1 CSVVRANYEQYF
TRBJ1-5 - TRBV14 CASSQPKEVSNQPQHF
TRBJ1-5 - TRBV29-1 CSPPSGGSNQPQHF
TRBJ2-3 few TRBV18 CASSPETYTDTQYF
TRBJ1-1 - TRBV5-1 CASSLSGTGNTEAFF
TRBJ2-5 - TRBV29-1 CSAHSGDKRTQYF
TRBJ1-1 few TRBV9 CASSVASELGRNTEAFF
TRBJ1-1 - TRBV30 CAWRTGGAFEAFF
TRBJ2-7 once TRBV27 CASSFYGSPYEQYF
TRBJ1-1 - TRBV6-1 CASSPGDRHSTEAFF
TRBJ2-7 - TRBV19 CASSIRAGGPGEQYF
TRBJ2-3 - TRBV29-1 CSVGGETDTQYF
TRBJ1-4 few TRBV30 CAWIGKGQEKLFF
TRBJ2-7 - TRBV4-1 CASSQETGARVEQYF
TRBJ1-6 - TRBV6-1 CASSELGGNSPLHF
TRBJ1-5 - TRBV7-2 CASSLGWQINQPQHF
TRBJ2-3 once TRBV5-1 CASSVGQGGVDTQYF
TRBJ2-1 - TRBV18 CASSSDRWSYNEQFF
TRBJ2-2 - TRBV6-1 CASREGGATGELFF
TRBJ2-7 - TRBV2 CASSTSSYEQYF